What follows describes a single T cell receptor (beta chain). Its antigen is still unknown. No much larger clone exists at a distance of one base, and base qualities are not known. These data are taken from a study of T cell responses to AZD1222 COVID-19 vaccine (dated by TCRdb to 2020 to 2023). At the level of the whole study: Because spike-specific TCR depth and breadth did not differ between the two schedules, AZD1222 recipients who got a second dose at roughly 4 weeks were pooled with those who got a second dose at roughly 12 weeks. TCR sequencing covered 233 trial participants: nearly 210 given two doses of AZD1222 and 26 given two doses of MenACWY control vaccine. Enrollment into the trials was organized by age into subgroups of 18-55, 56-69 and 70-plus years, and those subgroups contained approximately 160, 26 and 62 TCR-sequenced participants, respectively.

What the time point label conveys for this sample: baseline before first vaccination. Vaccinee samples were obtained from the UK trials COV001 and COV002, which included a single-blind randomized controlled phase 2/3 trial of AZD1222 (ChAdOx1 nCoV-19) in healthy adults. For TCRbeta chain sequencing, PBMC samples were collected from trial participants at day 0 and at day 28 after the second dose. The study at large found these results: Conclusions about previously exposed vaccinees are limited, since just a handful of AZD1222 recipients were seropositive for SARS-CoV-2 at baseline. Because no samples from the day 14 peak response were available, repertoires could be characterized only after the peak T cell response. Participants were mostly white British, with more females than males. The authors suggested clonal diversity may have been underestimated. In the small 56-69-year group, the increase in depth fell short of significance, most likely because of low power. After two AZD1222 doses, both the breadth and the depth of spike-specific TCRs were significantly higher than at day 0 and than in MenACWY recipients. Reportedly, close to half of the unique spike-specific TCRs recognized epitopes lying outside the regions that are mutated in the B.1.351 and B.1.1.7 variants. CD4 TCRs associated with the vaccine covered the entire spike protein, and the dominant responses were in regions 160-218 and 743-854.

The CDR3 regions of human TCRbeta chains were subjected to immunosequencing. The authors' analysis ran thus. TCRs in the repertoires were matched against a reference library of SARS-CoV-2-specific TCRs that had been generated with the MIRA antigen-specificity platform. Breadth meant the fraction of unique TCRs that were SARS-CoV-2-associated, whereas depth meant the fraction of total T cells that were SARS-CoV-2-associated. Using the MIRA data, each spike-specific TCR was mapped to the spike region that the TCR reacts to and placed in a CD4 or CD8 class. Log10-transformed breadth and depth values were compared by one-way ANOVA with Sidak's multiple comparisons tests. Here the immuneACCESS table is served through TCRdb, limited to in-frame sequences with V and J called. Missing clones are a known gap in these copies; in checked studies unresolved V genes cover under half, and the rest lacks a known reason. Clone size and V and J calls were adopted from that table, with D and trimming inferred from the DNA. Here the sample has 130,000 to 150,000 clones; 85% to 95% occur a single time. The biggest ten clones account for roughly 2.8% of the sample.

Here the sequenced sample was peripheral blood, taken on day 0 of AZD1222 vaccination. This clonotype was obtained from an adult in good health.

Read as DNA, the sequence is TGTGCCAGTAGTATGCGGGGGACATCAGGGTACGAGCAGTACTTC. It specifies CASSMRGTSGYEQYF. The chain is encoded by TRBV19 joined to TRBJ2-7; matching of 7 bases hints at TRBD2 as the D gene. Cut back by 3 bases and 4 bases, the V and J ends lie 16 bases apart. CDR1 LNHDA and CDR2 SQIVND were looked up in the germline V gene (reference sequence). The CDR3 runs 15 amino acids, cysteine and phenylalanine included. Only the CDR3 DNA stays, 45 bases, in frame from base 1.